This T cell receptor beta chain emerged from a study of molecular identifiers for immune sequencing clone quantification. Study-level information: Replicate runs used RNA from roughly 18,000 or 92,000 naive CD8 cells, which was split five ways into aliquots, and four of those aliquots were then sequenced.

A CD8+CD4-CCR7+CD45RA+ phenotype served as the sorting definition for naive CD8 T cells. Trimming cost V 1 base and J 4 bases, with 7 bases left between them. Germline V gene sequence: CDR1 SGHTA, CDR2 FQGNSA. The CDR3 loop spans 13 amino acids. Whole-study findings and limits: One cell's worth of spiked Jurkat TCR RNA was reportedly detectable among about a million naive cells. Clonotypes topping 20 RNA copies carried over 97% of effector molecules but under 1% of naive ones.

This clonotype was detected a few times. Its antigen is currently unknown. TCRdb reprocessed the PCR reads with MiXCR, giving one entry per CDR3 protein. The sample lists around 470,000 distinct CDR3 sequences, about 26% occurring once. The sample consisted of naive CD8+ T cells from blood, with Jurkat cell RNA spiked in. Subset in this sample: FACS-sorted CD8+CD4-CCR7+CD45RA+ naive T cells. This TCR was sampled from a human donor in good health. Some libraries in this study had Jurkat cell RNA spiked in. J is TRBJ1-1 and V is TRBV7-2; D is unclear. The CDR3 is CASSLVSFTEAFF. CDR3 nucleotide sequence: TGTGCCAGCAGCTTAGTGTCTTTCACTGAAGCTTTCTTT.